This TCR beta chain emerged from a study of OX40 agonist ivuxolimab in advanced cancers. Background on the study: Patient treatment consisted of intravenous ivuxolimab administration every 2 weeks at 0.01 to 10 mg/kg. Of mixed ages from about 23 to 85 and averaging about 56 years, the group was approximately 84% male.

TCRdb's table, derived via immunoSEQ multiplex PCR, lists solely in-frame clones and lacks some. The sample holds some 20,000 clones, 60% to 85% seen once. Sequencing used CD4+ or CD8+ T cells sorted from blood, obtained in a trial of the OX40 agonist ivuxolimab. This TCR came from an adult with an advanced solid tumor such as melanoma, head and neck, liver or kidney cancer.

This chain's CDR3 is CASSLSGGQDTQYF. In nucleotides, the CDR3 is TGTGCCAGCAGCTTGTCAGGAGGGCAAGATACGCAGTATTTT. The chain has TRBV7-6 and TRBJ2-3, with a possible D match to TRBD2 (6 bases). Trimming removed 3 bases at V and 5 bases at J, with 12 bases between. The CDR3 covers 14 residues. The germline V gene encodes CDR1 SGHVS and CDR2 FNYEAQ.